Listed below are T cell receptor beta chains from one sample, sequenced in a study of T cells in localized non-small cell lung cancer. Some clones are missing from TCRdb's copy, which holds only in-frame ones; the method was immunoSEQ multiplex PCR. In the table there are about 2,000 clones, around 33% of which are singletons. Here the sequenced sample was lung tumor tissue, taken before any cancer treatment. The receptors were sampled from a male donor aged 60 or over with stage I squamous cell lung carcinoma. Both conserved end residues are part of each CDR3. The D gene is left open where the match is weak. Some rows mark clone size as missing; the rest say once, few, many or name a class of expanded clone.

j_call v_call clone_size d_call cdr3_aa cdr3_nt
TRBJ1-5 TRBV6-8 few - CAIREESNQPQHF TGTGCCATCAGGGAGGAGAGCAATCAGCCCCAGCATTTT
TRBJ2-1 TRBV6-8 - - CASSYNGIHEQFF TGTGCCAGCAGTTACAATGGGATCCATGAGCAGTTCTTC
TRBJ1-4 TRBV29-1 few TRBD1 CSVEVQGSEKLFF TGCAGCGTTGAGGTACAGGGGAGTGAAAAACTGTTTTTT
TRBJ2-3 TRBV10-2 - - CASSEGPGVDTQYF TGCGCCAGCAGTGAGGGTCCGGGAGTCGATACGCAGTATTTT
TRBJ2-1 TRBV6-8 medium-sized TRBD2 CASSYSRSLAGDENEQFF TGTGCCAGCAGTTACTCCAGGTCACTAGCGGGAGATGAGAATGAGCAGTTCTTC
TRBJ2-7 TRBV9 medium-sized - CASSVGQGDYEQYF TGTGCCAGCAGCGTAGGGCAGGGAGATTACGAGCAGTACTTC
TRBJ1-1 TRBV19 - - CASRRGAALNTEAFF TGTGCCAGTAGGAGGGGGGCAGCTTTGAACACTGAAGCTTTCTTT
TRBJ2-1 TRBV28 - - CASHSLGVWNEQFF TGTGCCAGCCACAGTTTAGGGGTGTGGAATGAGCAGTTCTTC
TRBJ1-4 TRBV19 once - CASSRGPNEKLFF TGTGCCAGTAGCAGAGGGCCTAATGAAAAACTGTTTTTT
TRBJ1-2 TRBV6-8 medium-sized - CASSYVSREASYGYTF TGTGCCAGCAGTTACGTGTCCAGGGAGGCATCCTATGGCTACACCTTC
TRBJ1-1 TRBV5-1 - TRBD1 CASSGDSQNTEAFF TGCGCCAGCAGCGGGGACAGCCAGAACACTGAAGCTTTCTTT
TRBJ2-1 TRBV30 - TRBD1 CAWSGGDRGLAYNEQFF TGTGCCTGGAGTGGAGGGGACAGGGGGTTGGCCTACAATGAGCAGTTCTTC
TRBJ1-1 TRBV19 - - CASVAGITEAFF TGTGCCAGTGTCGCGGGAATCACTGAAGCTTTCTTT
TRBJ1-1 TRBV4-1 - TRBD1 CASSQIPTGASGTEAFF TGCGCCAGCAGCCAAATACCGACAGGGGCGTCGGGCACTGAAGCTTTCTTT
TRBJ1-4 TRBV5-1 large TRBD1 CASSIQGAANEKLFF TGCGCCAGCAGCATACAGGGGGCGGCTAATGAAAAACTGTTTTTT
TRBJ2-3 TRBV7-6 few TRBD2 CASTPSPSGGTDTQYF TGTGCCAGCACCCCGAGTCCTAGCGGGGGTACAGATACGCAGTATTTT
TRBJ2-1 TRBV6-8 - - CASSFVSGEQFF TGTGCCAGCAGTTTTGTATCCGGGGAGCAGTTCTTC
TRBJ2-7 TRBV6-8 - TRBD2 CASSYRLAGNKQYF TGTGCCAGCAGTTACAGGCTAGCGGGAAACAAGCAGTACTTC
TRBJ2-1 TRBV18 - TRBD2 CASSPRSAGGLNEQFF TGTGCCAGCTCACCACGCTCAGCGGGAGGACTGAATGAGCAGTTCTTC
TRBJ1-1 TRBV11-3 medium-sized TRBD1 CASSLPTGLNTEAFF TGTGCCAGCAGCTTACCGACAGGGCTAAACACTGAAGCTTTCTTT
TRBJ1-6 TRBV11-3 - - CASSRGVAESPLHF TGTGCCAGCAGCCGGGGAGTCGCCGAGTCACCCCTCCACTTT
TRBJ2-3 TRBV6-8 few - CASSPELGARGTDTQYF TGTGCCAGCAGCCCCGAGCTGGGGGCTCGGGGTACAGATACGCAGTATTTT
TRBJ1-3 TRBV19 - TRBD1 CASSLGQADSGNTIYF TGTGCCAGTAGTCTAGGACAGGCGGACTCTGGAAACACCATATATTTT
TRBJ2-1 TRBV19 - TRBD2 CASSEDSGGYNEQFF TGTGCCAGTAGTGAGGATAGCGGGGGATACAATGAGCAGTTCTTC
TRBJ1-6 TRBV11-3 medium-sized - CASSLVQGWNSPLHF TGTGCCAGCAGCTTAGTCCAGGGCTGGAATTCACCCCTCCACTTT